The rows below give T cell receptor beta chains drawn from one sample of a study of beta chain features in type 1 diabetes. TCRdb's table, derived via immunoSEQ multiplex PCR, lists solely in-frame clones and lacks some. The data show 860,000 or so clones, 15% to 20% seen once. Source material: naive CD4+ T cells from blood. The receptors were sampled from a woman aged 18 to 35 in good health. CDR3s include the opening cysteine and the closing phenylalanine or tryptophan.

J gene | V gene | CDR3 protein
TRBJ1-1 | TRBV19 | CASSVNTGTGEAFF
TRBJ1-1 | TRBV15 | CATSTRTGHTEAFF
TRBJ2-2 | TRBV21-1 | CASSLTGTPDTGELFF
TRBJ1-5 | TRBV18 | CASSPTQGDQPQHF
TRBJ2-1 | TRBV7-6 | CASSLVGRLLDEQFF
TRBJ1-5 | TRBV7-9 | CASSLAQGDQPQHF
TRBJ1-2 | TRBV5-1 | CASSLEALDYGYTF
TRBJ2-1 | TRBV4-3 | CASSQEGGRRQFF
TRBJ2-3 | TRBV7-9 | CASSFLAGSTDTQYF
TRBJ1-5 | TRBV21-1 | CASSKEGRGSNQPQHF
TRBJ1-2 | TRBV9 | CASSVGSGSYGYTF
TRBJ1-5 | TRBV7-9 | CASSLASGSSNQPQHF
TRBJ2-7 | TRBV7-2 | CASSLGLSSPYEQYF
TRBJ2-1 | TRBV29-1 | CSVNPLIRHHGDNEQFF
TRBJ1-2 | TRBV5-4 | CASSTQGGGYTF
TRBJ1-2 | TRBV14 | CASSQDLRAGHGYTF
TRBJ2-5 | TRBV6-5 | CASSYKVVAETQYF
TRBJ2-2 | TRBV10-3 | CAIRAENTGELFF
TRBJ2-5 | TRBV29-1 | CSVPDRGLETQYF
TRBJ2-1 | TRBV5-1 | CASSLEYNEQFF
TRBJ2-1 | TRBV7-9 | CASSLAGTSNEQFF